This T cell receptor beta chain originates from a study of cytomegalovirus exposure and HLA in healthy donors. Primers included in the PCR were 60 Vbeta and 13 Jbeta primers. Generated by immunoSEQ multiplex PCR, the TCRdb table keeps only in-frame clones and is missing some. The table records some 180,000 clones, 77% of them present only once. Germline CDR1 reads SGDLS; CDR2 reads YYNGEE. There are 14 residues in the CDR3. V dropped 4 bases and J dropped 6 bases, with 14 bases sitting between them. This sequence joins TRBV9 and TRBJ2-1, with a weak D call TRBD2 (6 bases). The TCR comes from a man aged 18-30 years in good health and CMV-seronegative. Sequenced input: PBMCs. CDR3 in amino acids: CASSRTGTSNEQFF. CDR3 nucleotides: TGTGCCAGCAGCAGAACCGGGACTTCCAATGAGCAGTTCTTC.